The 31 T cell receptor beta chains below all came from one sample that was sequenced in a study of T cell responses to AZD1222 COVID-19 vaccine. Sequencing was performed with immunoSEQ multiplex PCR; in TCRdb, only in-frame clones are kept and a portion is missing. The table has approximately 96,000 clones, about 86% seen once. Sequenced here: peripheral blood, sampled 28 days after the second AZD1222 dose. These receptors all come from an adult who received the AZD1222 COVID-19 vaccine.

The genes are TRBV11-2 and TRBJ2-2; D possibly uses TRBD1 or TRBD2 (5 bases each). Germline V lookup: CDR1 SGHAT, CDR2 FQNNGV. The CDR3 sequence is 15 residues long. V shed 8 bases and J shed 2 bases, with 15 bases lying between them. CDR3 coding DNA: TGTGCCAGCCCCGGGGCAGGGAGAAACACCGGGGAGCTGTTTTTT. This encodes CASPGAGRNTGELFF.

CDR3 sequence: CASSVSPNTGELFF. DNA for the CDR3: TGTGCCAGCAGCGTTTCCCCGAACACCGGGGAGCTGTTTTTT. V is TRBV9 and J is TRBJ2-2; D unclear. The germline V gene has CDR1 SGDLS and CDR2 YYNGEE. Trimming removed 2 bases at V and 0 bases at J, with 5 bases between. CDR3 length: 14 residues. Full variable domain (outside the CDR3, taken from reference TRBV9 and TRBJ2-2): DSGVTQTPKHLITATGQRVTLRCSPRSGDLSVYWYQQSLDQGLQFLIQYYNGEERAKGNILERFSAQQFPDLHSELNLSSLELGDSALYFCASSVSPNTGELFFGEGSRLTVL.

This rearrangement joins TRBV7-8 to TRBJ1-3; D ambiguous. Per the germline V gene, CDR1 is SGHVS and CDR2 is FQNEAQ. This CDR3 has 12 residues. Trimming removed 1 base at V and 3 bases at J, with 1 base between. The CDR3: CASSLDGNTIYF. As DNA, the CDR3 is TGTGCCAGCAGCTTAGATGGAAACACCATATATTTT.

This chain uses TRBV7-2 with TRBJ2-7; 11 bases agree with TRBD2. This CDR3 region has 18 residues. CDR1 SGHTA and CDR2 FQGNSA come from the germline V gene. Trimming at V came to 1 base and at J to 0 bases, leaving 8 bases not matched to a gene. The CDR3 region is CASSLGASGRTSSYEQYF. CDR3 nucleotide sequence: TGTGCCAGCAGCTTAGGGGCTAGCGGGAGGACAAGCTCCTACGAGCAGTACTTC.

The V and J genes are TRBV7-2 and TRBJ2-3, with 7 positions matching TRBD1. V gave up 5 bases and J gave up 3 bases; unmatched junction bases: 5. The CDR3 spans 14 residues. CDR1 SGHTA and CDR2 FQGNSA come from the germline V gene. The CDR3 spells CASSPQGYTDTQYF. The CDR3 bases are TGTGCCAGCAGCCCACAGGGGTATACAGATACGCAGTATTTT.

V usage is TRBV30 and J usage is TRBJ2-3, with 10 bases lining up with TRBD1. This CDR3 is built from 16 residues. Unmatched junction bases numbered 16, after V lost 5 bases and J lost 8 bases. The germline V gene has CDR1 GTSNPN and CDR2 SVGIG (reference sequence). The CDR3 loop is CAWGAGTGVSSGTQYF. The DNA of the CDR3 is TGTGCCTGGGGGGCGGGGACAGGGGTGTCCTCTGGTACGCAGTATTTT.

The chain has TRBV19 and TRBJ1-1; 7 bases line up with TRBD1. This CDR3 spans 14 amino acids. V was pared by 3 bases and J by 2 bases, with 3 bases of the junction left unmatched. CDR1 and CDR2 (germline): LNHDA, SQIVND (reference sequence). CDR3 nucleotide sequence: TGTGCCAGTAGTATTCAGGGGGTCAACACTGAAGCTTTCTTT. Translating gives CASSIQGVNTEAFF.

The chain links TRBV18 to TRBJ1-5; the D gene is possibly TRBD1 (6 bases). CDR1 and CDR2 (germline): KGHSH, LQKENI. This CDR3 comprises 14 residues. Trimming removed 5 bases from V and 5 bases from J, with 13 bases in between. As DNA, the CDR3 is TGTGCCAGCTCATCGGATTGGGGGCATCAGCCCCAGCATTTT. Protein sequence: CASSSDWGHQPQHF.

V usage is TRBV5-1 and J usage is TRBJ2-5, with TRBD2 matching 9 bases. The CDR3 spans 15 residues. Germline assignment: CDR1 SGHRS and CDR2 YFSETQ. After removal of 4 bases from V and 5 bases from J, the junction contained 9 bases not matched to a gene. In DNA, the CDR3 is TGCGCCAGCAGCCCTACGCGGGGGGGCTATGAGACCCAGTACTTC. Its translation is CASSPTRGGYETQYF.

This chain uses TRBV5-1 with TRBJ2-1, with TRBD2 matching 12 bases. From germline, CDR1 is SGHRS and CDR2 YFSETQ. The CDR3 has 16 residues. V shed 2 bases and J 2 bases; nucleotides not matched to a gene: 2. The CDR3 here is CASSFRLAGAYNEQFF. In nucleotides, the CDR3 is TGCGCCAGCAGCTTTCGACTAGCGGGAGCCTACAATGAGCAGTTCTTC.

On this clone: One junction end disagrees with the germline gene, perhaps due to a read error. The J gene is TRBJ1-2, the V gene TRBV7-7; perhaps TRBD1 as D (5 bases). In germline, CDR1 is SSHAT, CDR2 FNYEAQ (reference sequence). The CDR3 spans 14 residues. The CDR3 is CASSPIGGNYGYTF. The CDR3 DNA reads TGTGCTAGCAGCCCCATTGGGGGTAACTATGGCTACACCTTC.

This clone was observed a few times. The V gene is TRBV7-2, the J gene TRBJ2-6; D ambiguous. Germline values: CDR1 SGHTA, CDR2 FQGNSA. This CDR3 has 15 residues. V gave up 6 bases and J gave up 4 bases, with 13 bases separating them. For the CDR3, the DNA is TGTGCCAGCAGAAACCCAACCGGCGGGGCCAACGTCCTGACTTTC. Translating gives CASRNPTGGANVLTF.

The rearrangement uses TRBV7-3 and TRBJ2-5; 7 nucleotides match TRBD2. The CDR3 extends over 14 amino acids. CDR1 and CDR2 from the germline V gene are SGHTA and FQGTGA. The V gene end was trimmed by 5 bases and the J gene end by 3 bases; junction bases not matched to a gene: 6. CDR3 DNA: TGTGCCAGCAGCCCGGGAGGAATCAAAGAGACCCAGTACTTC. Protein: CASSPGGIKETQYF.

The genes are TRBV6-2 or TRBV6-3 and TRBJ1-1; no definite D call. Trimming pared 4 bases from V and 4 bases from J, leaving 10 bases between. Germline lookup yields CDR1 MNHEY and CDR2 SVGEGT. The CDR3 has 13 residues. CDR3 sequence reads: CASSSPRGTEAFF. CDR3 sequence (DNA): TGTGCCAGCAGTTCTCCACGGGGCACTGAAGCTTTCTTT.

The genes are TRBV5-1 and TRBJ1-4, with D possibly being TRBD1 (6 bases). This CDR3 comprises 16 residues. Germline V lookup: CDR1 SGHRS, CDR2 YFSETQ. Trimming removed 4 bases at V and 0 bases at J, with 13 bases between. As DNA, the CDR3 is TGCGCCAGCAGCAAGGACAGAGACGCAACTAATGAAAAACTGTTTTTT. Translating gives CASSKDRDATNEKLFF. Combining the CDR3 with reference TRBV5-1 and TRBJ1-4 gives the whole variable domain KAGVTQTPRYLIKTRGQQVTLSCSPISGHRSVSWYQQTPGQGLQFLFEYFSETQRNKGNFPGRFSGRQFSNSRSEMNVSTLELGDSALYLCASSKDRDATNEKLFFGSGTQLSVL.

V is TRBV6-2 or TRBV6-3 and J is TRBJ1-5; D is perhaps TRBD1 (5 bases). The CDR3 spans 15 residues. V lost 4 bases and J 3 bases, leaving 13 bases between the germline ends. Germline loops: CDR1 MNHEY, CDR2 SVGEGT. The CDR3 spells CASSFTGTSNQPQHF. The CDR3 bases are TGTGCCAGCAGTTTTACGGGGACTTCCAATCAGCCCCAGCATTTT.

This chain links TRBV10-3 with TRBJ1-5; tentatively, D is TRBD1 (6 bases). The V gene lost 6 bases and the J gene lost 7 bases, with 16 bases spanning the gap. Germline values: CDR1 ENHRY, CDR2 SYGVKD. The CDR3 runs 14 residues. DNA of the CDR3: TGTGCCATCAGCCAGGGGAGGGAAGGACAGCCCCAGCATTTT. Translating gives CAISQGREGQPQHF.

The V call is TRBV4-2, the J call TRBJ2-1; TRBD2 matches at 12 bases. CDR1 is LGHNA, CDR2 YNFKEQ, per germline. V was pared by 1 base and J by 11 bases, with 3 bases of the junction left unmatched. The CDR3 is 14 residues long. The DNA of the CDR3 is TGTGCCAGCAGCCAAGGACTAGCGGGAGAGAAGCAGTTCTTC. This translates into CASSQGLAGEKQFF.

This clone was picked up one time. The chain employs TRBV19 and TRBJ1-3; no clear D. V was trimmed by 4 bases and J by 4 bases, leaving 8 bases between them. This CDR3 contains 13 residues. Germline lookup yields CDR1 LNHDA and CDR2 SQIVND (reference sequence). For the CDR3, the DNA is TGTGCCAGTAGTAATGGAGCGGGAAACACCATATATTTT. Its translation is CASSNGAGNTIYF.

The chain has TRBV5-1 and TRBJ2-3; the match to TRBD2 covers 14 bases. The V and J ends lost 4 bases and 7 bases, in that order; junction bases with no gene match: 5. This CDR3 region has 15 residues. Germline V gives CDR1 SGHRS, CDR2 YFSETQ. CDR3 bases: TGCGCCAGCAGCCCGGGACTAGCGGGGGTGAATACGCAGTATTTT. Residues: CASSPGLAGVNTQYF.

CDR3 amino acids: CASSIALGSGNTIYF. The CDR3 nucleotides are TGTGCCAGTAGTATTGCCTTAGGCTCTGGAAACACCATATATTTT. The chain combines TRBV19 with TRBJ1-3; no reliable D call. This CDR3 spans 15 amino acids. Germline V CDR1 and CDR2: LNHDA, SQIVND (reference sequence). V lost 3 bases and J 0 bases, leaving 9 bases between the germline ends.

This chain uses TRBV5-5 with TRBJ1-5; TRBD1 agrees at 12 bases. The CDR3 sequence is 17 residues long. Germline trimming cut 4 bases from V and 2 bases from J; bases unmatched to any gene: 7. Germline V gene sequence: CDR1 SGHKS, CDR2 YYEKEE (reference sequence). CDR3 sequence: CASSQGQGAGGNQPQHF. CDR3 bases: TGTGCCAGCAGCCAGGGACAGGGGGCGGGGGGCAATCAGCCCCAGCATTTT.

The chain links TRBV2 to TRBJ1-1; 7 nucleotides align to TRBD1. The V gene end was trimmed by 6 bases and the J gene end by 9 bases; junction bases not matched to a gene: 13. In germline, CDR1 is SNHLY, CDR2 FYNNEI. The CDR3 extends over 14 amino acids. The CDR3 here is CASRDQRDSRKAFF. The CDR3 bases are TGTGCCAGCAGGGACCAACGGGACAGCCGCAAAGCTTTCTTT.

The chain links TRBV3-1 (or the pseudogene TRBV3-2) to TRBJ2-7, with no clear D. V lost 5 bases, J lost 2 bases, and 4 bases lay in between. Germline CDR1 LGHDT, CDR2 YNNKEL (reference sequence). CDR3 length: 11 residues. The CDR3 protein is CASSDPYEQYF. The CDR3 region has the DNA TGTGCCAGCAGCGACCCCTACGAGCAGTACTTC.

This chain uses TRBV7-9 with TRBJ1-5, with 7 bases aligning to TRBD1. In germline, CDR1 is SEHNR, CDR2 FQNEAQ (reference sequence). Trimming cost V 5 bases and J 3 bases; bases outside gene matches: 4. This CDR3 is 14 amino acids long. CDR3 sequence (DNA): TGTGCCAGCAGCCAAGGGACAGACAATCAGCCCCAGCATTTT. Its translation is CASSQGTDNQPQHF.

The chain joins TRBV5-4 to TRBJ1-1, with D possibly TRBD1 on 6 matching bases. Trimming took 1 base from V and 4 from J, leaving 14 bases between them. The germline gives CDR1 SGHNT, CDR2 YYREEE (reference sequence). The CDR3 covers 15 residues. CDR3 residues: CASSLYGRGTTEAFF. The CDR3 region has the DNA TGTGCCAGCAGCTTGTACGGCAGGGGCACCACTGAAGCTTTCTTT. The full variable domain, with the rest looked up from reference TRBV5-4 and TRBJ1-1, is ETGVTQSPTHLIKTRGQQVTLRCSSQSGHNTVSWYQQALGQGPQFIFQYYREEENGRGNFPPRFSGLQFPNYSSELNVNALELDDSALYLCASSLYGRGTTEAFFGQGTRLTVV.

The DNA for the CDR3 is TGCGCCAGCAGCCGCGAGGGGGCGGGTGAAGAGACCCAGTACTTC. Encoded protein: CASSREGAGEETQYF. V gene TRBV4-1 combines with J gene TRBJ2-5, with TRBD1 matching 7 bases. Looked up from germline, CDR1 is MGHRA and CDR2 is YSYEKL. The CDR3 covers 15 residues. V dropped 4 bases and J dropped 3; count of bases not matched to a gene: 8.

This clone was seen just once. The chain joins TRBV30 to TRBJ1-4; weak D call: TRBD1 (6 bases). The V end was cut by 0 bases, the J end by 4 bases, with 30 bases between. The CDR3 covers 21 residues. Per the germline V gene, CDR1 is GTSNPN and CDR2 is SVGIG (reference sequence). DNA of the CDR3: TGTGCCTGGAGTGTAGGACCCGGACAGCCTAGGGCATCGATTTTTAATGAAAAACTGTTTTTT. Protein product: CAWSVGPGQPRASIFNEKLFF.

This clone was seen only a few times. The rearrangement joins TRBV2 to TRBJ2-3; D may be TRBD1 (6 bases). There are 13 residues in the CDR3. Trimming cost V 2 bases and J 14 bases, with 17 bases left between them. From germline, CDR1 is SNHLY and CDR2 FYNNEI. CDR3 loop: CASSEWGPTAPYF. CDR3 bases: TGTGCCAGCAGTGAATGGGGGCCCACGGCCCCGTATTTT.

This chain connects TRBV19 to TRBJ1-5; no firm D call. V was pared by 2 bases and J by 2 bases, with 13 bases between. The CDR3 has 16 amino acids. CDR1 is LNHDA and CDR2 is SQIVND in the germline V gene (reference sequence). Here the CDR3 DNA reads TGTGCCAGTAGTATAACCCGGGCAGGAGGCAATCAGCCCCAGCATTTT. Its translation: CASSITRAGGNQPQHF.

This chain joins TRBV5-8 and TRBJ2-1; either TRBD1 or TRBD2 may supply D (5 bases each). The CDR3 covers 14 residues. Germline CDR1 is SGHTS and CDR2 is YDEGEE. Deletions cut 7 bases from V and 9 bases from J, with 20 bases between. The CDR3 nucleotides are TGTGCCAGCGGCAACACCGCCCCGGGGCGTGAGCAGTTCTTC. It yields the protein CASGNTAPGREQFF.